The 11 T cell receptor beta chains below were found in one sample sequenced in a study of T cells in localized non-small cell lung cancer. The table came from immunoSEQ multiplex PCR; TCRdb's copy has only in-frame clones and leaves some out. The repertoire has approximately 60,000 clones, almost 90% of them found once; the top ten carry roughly 1.8%. The source was peripheral blood, collected before any cancer treatment. The receptors stem from a woman between 35 and 70 years old with stage I lung adenocarcinoma.

The chain carries TRBV27 and TRBJ2-5; D perhaps matches TRBD1 (6 bases). V lost 6 bases and J lost 4, with 24 bases in between. Per germline, CDR1 MNHEY and CDR2 SMNVEV (reference sequence). The CDR3 has 17 residues. The CDR3 protein is CASRNPPGQGKAETQYF. CDR3 DNA: TGTGCCAGCAGAAACCCCCCCGGGCAGGGGAAGGCAGAGACCCAGTACTTC.

This chain joins TRBV19 and TRBJ2-4, with D maybe TRBD2 (7 bases). The CDR3 is 15 residues long. The V end was cut by 4 bases, the J end by 7 bases, with 17 bases between. The germline gives CDR1 LNHDA, CDR2 SQIVND (reference sequence). The CDR3 nucleotides read TGTGCCAGTAGTACCGTAAGGGGGAGGGAGAACATTCAGTACTTC. Its protein is CASSTVRGRENIQYF.

V usage is TRBV5-5 and J usage is TRBJ1-3; D may be TRBD1 (5 bases). Trimming removed 4 bases from V and 0 bases from J, with 11 bases in between. Germline lookup yields CDR1 SGHKS and CDR2 YYEKEE (reference sequence). The CDR3 consists of 15 residues. CDR3 in DNA: TGTGCCAGCAGCACGGGGGGATACTCTGGAAACACCATATATTTT. It is translated as CASSTGGYSGNTIYF.

Turning to this clone: Different DNA sequences within this sample yield the same CDR3. V usage is TRBV4-3 and J usage is TRBJ2-7, with D tentatively TRBD2 (5 bases). Germline lookup yields CDR1 LGHNA and CDR2 YSLEER. CDR3 size: 15 residues. Trimming stripped 0 bases from V and 4 bases from J, with 13 bases between. This CDR3 reads CASSQDLGVRYEQYF. The CDR3 nucleotides are TGCGCCAGCAGCCAAGATCTGGGAGTTAGGTACGAGCAGTACTTC.

On this clone: The same CDR3 also results from other DNA sequences found in this sample. The CDR3 here is CASSSGADTQYF. CDR3 DNA: TGTGCCAGCAGCTCAGGGGCCGATACGCAGTATTTT. This chain uses TRBV7-9 with TRBJ2-3, with a possible D match to TRBD1 (6 bases). V dropped 4 bases and J dropped 6 bases, with 8 bases sitting between them. This CDR3 comprises 12 residues. The V gene's germline CDR1 is SEHNR and CDR2 FQNEAQ (reference sequence).

J is TRBJ2-3 and V is TRBV6-1; a possible D gene is TRBD2 (5 bases). V was clipped by 4 bases and J by 2 bases, with 13 bases between them. CDR3 size: 15 residues. The V gene's germline CDR1 is MNHNS and CDR2 SASEGT. The CDR3 region is CASSGISGYTDTQYF. The CDR3 bases are TGTGCCAGCAGTGGAATAAGCGGTTACACAGATACGCAGTATTTT.

Only one count was recorded for this clone. The genes are TRBV4-1 and TRBJ2-3; D is perhaps TRBD1 (6 bases). This CDR3 has 15 residues. CDR1 is MGHRA, CDR2 YSYEKL, per germline. The V end lost 3 bases, the J end lost 0 bases, and 10 bases lay between the germline ends. The CDR3 is CASSHGGLSTDTQYF. CDR3 DNA: TGCGCCAGCAGCCATGGGGGCCTAAGCACAGATACGCAGTATTTT.

This clone showed up just a few times. The chain is built from TRBV30 and TRBJ1-1; D gene uncertain. This CDR3 has 10 amino acids. CDR1 and CDR2 from the germline V gene are GTSNPN and SVGIG (reference sequence). The V and J ends lost 4 bases and 10 bases respectively, with 10 bases between them. This chain's CDR3 is CAWMGRRAFF. In nucleotides, the CDR3 is TGTGCCTGGATGGGAAGGAGAGCTTTCTTT.

The chain is built from TRBV5-1 and TRBJ1-2; 7 bases are shared with TRBD1. Losses at the gene ends were 1 base for V and 8 bases for J; bases not matched to a gene: 5. The V gene's germline CDR1 is SGHRS and CDR2 YFSETQ. The CDR3 consists of 13 residues. This chain's CDR3 is CASSLIGGRGYTF. DNA of the CDR3: TGCGCCAGCAGCTTGATAGGGGGCAGGGGCTACACCTTC.

CDR3 DNA sequence: TGCAGCGTTGAGGATGTAGGGGTCCAGCAGTACTTC. Protein product: CSVEDVGVQQYF. This chain links TRBV29-1 with TRBJ2-7; D might be TRBD1 (5 bases). V dropped 3 bases and J dropped 8 bases, with 14 bases sitting between them. CDR1 SQVTM and CDR2 ANQGSEA come from the germline V gene. This CDR3 has 12 amino acids.

This clone is labeled medium-sized (0.01 to 0.1%). V gene TRBV4-3 combines with J gene TRBJ1-2; D is ambiguous. Per the germline V gene, CDR1 is LGHNA and CDR2 is YSLEER. The V gene lost 0 bases and the J gene lost 5 bases, with 7 bases spanning the gap. The CDR3 is 13 amino acids. CDR3: CASSQDSGYGYTF. Written as DNA, the CDR3 is TGCGCCAGCAGCCAAGATTCCGGTTATGGCTACACCTTC.